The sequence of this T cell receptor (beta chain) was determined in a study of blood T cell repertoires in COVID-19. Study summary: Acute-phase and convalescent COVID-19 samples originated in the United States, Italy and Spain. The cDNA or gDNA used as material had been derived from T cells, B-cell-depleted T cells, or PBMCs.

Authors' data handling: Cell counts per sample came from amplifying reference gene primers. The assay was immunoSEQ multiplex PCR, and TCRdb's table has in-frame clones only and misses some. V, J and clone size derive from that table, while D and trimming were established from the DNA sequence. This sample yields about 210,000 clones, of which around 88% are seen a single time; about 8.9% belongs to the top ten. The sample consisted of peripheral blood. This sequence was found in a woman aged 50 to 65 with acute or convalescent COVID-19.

CDR3: CASSPTGPAETSYEQYF. For the CDR3, the DNA is TGTGCCAGCTCCCCTACAGGTCCGGCGGAGACCTCCTACGAGCAGTACTTC. The gene calls are TRBV18 and TRBJ2-7; TRBD1 is a possible D gene (5 bases). V was cut by 6 bases and J by 0 bases, with 21 bases left in between. Germline values: CDR1 KGHSH, CDR2 LQKENI. This CDR3 comprises 17 residues.